A single sample gave rise to the 10 T cell receptor beta chains below, sequenced in a study of blood T cell repertoires in COVID-19. Data came from immunoSEQ multiplex PCR; TCRdb stores just in-frame clones and leaves some out. Of around 94,000 clones detected, 75% to 90% appear once; the ten largest clones hold over 1.5%. The sample comprised peripheral blood. The receptors were gathered from a man older than 75 with acute or convalescent COVID-19.

The chain uses TRBV24-1 and TRBJ1-2; 10 nucleotides match TRBD1. This CDR3 has 14 residues. The ends lost 2 bases at V and 5 bases at J; junction bases unmatched: 1. Germline assignment: CDR1 KGHDR and CDR2 SFDVKD. Written as DNA, the CDR3 is TGTGCCACCAGTGATTCGGGACAGGGGTATGGCTACACCTTC. It translates to CATSDSGQGYGYTF.

The rearrangement joins TRBV2 to TRBJ1-5, with D possibly TRBD1 on 5 matching bases. The CDR3 is 14 residues long. Germline lookup yields CDR1 SNHLY and CDR2 FYNNEI. Trimming took off 8 bases at V and 2 bases at J, with 13 bases between the two ends. CDR3: CASGLGGGNQPQHF. The CDR3 nucleotides are TGTGCCAGCGGTCTTGGGGGGGGCAATCAGCCCCAGCATTTT. The full variable domain, rest sourced from reference TRBV2 and TRBJ1-5, is EPEVTQTPSHQVTQMGQEVILRCVPISNHLYFYWYRQILGQKVEFLVSFYNNEISEKSEIFDDQFSVERPDGSNFTLKIRSTKLEDSAMYFCASGLGGGNQPQHFGDGTRLSIL.

This clone was observed a handful of times. This chain joins TRBV27 and TRBJ2-7; D is unclear. The CDR3 sequence is 14 residues long. Trimming removed 2 bases from V and 2 bases from J, with 10 bases in between. Germline V gives CDR1 MNHEY, CDR2 SMNVEV (reference sequence). CDR3 sequence reads: CASSLQVGPYEQYF. The DNA of the CDR3 is TGTGCCAGCAGTTTACAAGTGGGCCCCTACGAGCAGTACTTC.

V gene TRBV18 combines with J gene TRBJ1-2; possibly TRBD1 for D (6 bases). Germline-derived CDR1 and CDR2 are KGHSH and LQKENI. This CDR3 is built from 14 residues. V was clipped by 3 bases and J by 5 bases, with 13 bases between them. Written as DNA, the CDR3 is TGTGCCAGCTCACCTGAGGACAGAGAATATGGCTACACCTTC. Translation gives CASSPEDREYGYTF.

The chain carries TRBV6-5 and TRBJ1-3; D may be TRBD1 (5 bases). CDR1 is MNHEY, CDR2 SVGAGI, per germline. V was clipped by 5 bases and J by 0 bases, with 8 bases between them. This CDR3 has 14 amino acids. CDR3 sequence: CASSPDISGNTIYF. Here the CDR3 DNA reads TGTGCCAGCAGTCCGGACATCTCTGGAAACACCATATATTTT.

The rearrangement joins TRBV12-3 or TRBV12-4 to TRBJ2-2, with a possible D match to TRBD1 (6 bases). With 6 bases removed from V and 6 bases from J, the gap between germline ends came to 11 bases. CDR3 length equals 13 residues. The CDR3 sequence is CASRKTGPGELFF. The CDR3 nucleotides are TGTGCCAGCAGGAAGACAGGTCCCGGGGAGCTGTTTTTT.

The rearrangement links TRBV7-9 to TRBJ2-4; 7 bases agree with TRBD1. The V gene's germline CDR1 is SEHNR and CDR2 FQNEAQ (reference sequence). There are 19 residues in the CDR3. With V trimmed by 2 bases and J by 0 bases, 13 bases remained unmatched. Written as DNA, the CDR3 is TGTGCCAGCAGCTTATGGCTGACAGGGCCCGGGGAAGCCAAAAACATTCAGTACTTC. Amino acids: CASSLWLTGPGEAKNIQYF. The variable domain in full, with the rest retrieved from reference TRBV7-9 and TRBJ2-4, is DTGVSQNPRHKITKRGQNVTFRCDPISEHNRLYWYRQTLGQGPEFLTYFQNEAQLEKSRLLSDRFSAERPKGSFSTLEIQRTEQGDSAMYLCASSLWLTGPGEAKNIQYFGAGTRLSVL.

This CDR3 reads CASSPGGTGGYEQYF. In nucleotides, the CDR3 is TGTGCCAGCAGCCCCGGGGGTACAGGGGGCTACGAGCAGTACTTC. The chain couples TRBV11-2 to TRBJ2-7, with TRBD1 matching 8 bases. Germline CDR1 SGHAT, CDR2 FQNNGV. The CDR3 sequence is 15 residues long. The junction had 9 bases not matched to a gene; V was cut back by 5 bases and J by 3 bases.

The chain carries TRBV11-1 and TRBJ2-1, with D possibly matching TRBD1 (5 bases). V was trimmed by 1 base and J by 8 bases, leaving 9 bases between them. Germline-derived CDR1 and CDR2 are SGHAT and FQDESV (reference sequence). The CDR3 sequence is 13 residues long. The CDR3 region has the DNA TGTGCCAGCAGCTTAGTCTGGGGCGATGAGCAGTTCTTC. Residues: CASSLVWGDEQFF.

This clone was observed a single time. The V call is TRBV5-4, the J call TRBJ2-1, with 8 bases matching TRBD2. V dropped 3 bases and J dropped 4; count of bases not matched to a gene: 6. From germline, CDR1 is SGHNT and CDR2 YYREEE (reference sequence). The CDR3 sequence is 15 residues long. This CDR3 is CASSSSGPYYNEQFF. Written as DNA, the CDR3 is TGTGCCAGCAGCTCTAGCGGGCCTTATTACAATGAGCAGTTCTTC.